Below, one TCR beta chain is given with its context. Its target is not known. This sample was taken from a study of T cells after posttransplantation cyclophosphamide. General study points: Recipient CMV seropositivity and CMV reactivation strongly tracked TRB clonality. Later blood repertoires were often dominated by clones from the donor CD8+ memory compartment.

Only in-frame clones appear in the TCRdb table, and some are missing; sequencing was by immunoSEQ multiplex PCR. The profile shows fewer than 13,000 clones, roughly 86% of them singletons. Busulfan-fludarabine conditioning, marrow transplant, and cyclophosphamide on days +3 and +4 were administered. CDR1 LNHDA and CDR2 SQIVND come from the germline V gene (reference sequence). The ends were cut back, 5 bases at V and 1 base at J, with 11 bases in the middle. The CDR3 sequence is 14 residues long. The material sequenced was CD4+ T cells sorted from PBMCs, taken after allogeneic stem cell transplant with posttransplant cyclophosphamide. V and J are TRBV19 and TRBJ1-1; weak D call: TRBD1 (5 bases). The source of this sequence is a young adult male patient who received an allogeneic stem cell transplant from a related donor, was CMV-positive, and had acute GVHD only. Some T cells may possibly be graft donor cells. Here the CDR3 reads CASSSIDRNTEAFF. The CDR3 coding sequence is TGTGCCAGTAGTTCAATTGACAGGAACACTGAAGCTTTCTTT.